This TCR beta chain was documented in a study of T cell changes during pregnancy in multiple sclerosis. Libraries were prepared by immunoSEQ multiplex PCR; TCRdb keeps only in-frame clonotypes and omits some of them. The sample includes roughly 39,000 clones, almost 95% of them seen just once. V was pared by 5 bases and J by 7 bases, with 21 bases between. Germline assignment: CDR1 LNHDA and CDR2 SQIVND (reference sequence). This CDR3 region has 16 residues. This TCR came from a female donor with multiple sclerosis, enrolled in a pregnancy study. This rearrangement joins TRBV19 to TRBJ1-5; possibly TRBD1 for D (6 bases). This specimen was CD4+ T cells from peripheral blood mononuclear cells, taken before pregnancy. CDR3 sequence: CASSSILTGRGQPQHF. The DNA for the CDR3 is TGTGCCAGTAGTTCTATCCTGACAGGACGGGGACAGCCCCAGCATTTT.